This T cell receptor (beta chain) came from a study of human T cells and chemical hapten exposure. The overall study: Patches with 0.01% DPC went on the upper back, and the tests were read at 6 days. The study, taken as a whole, reports: Versus controls, expanded TCRs had significantly more large CDR3 similarity clusters.

TCRdb re-called the RACE reads through MiXCR, storing one row per CDR3 protein. The sample lists 150,000 to 200,000 distinct CDR3 sequences, 20% to 25% occurring once. This clonotype turned up a few times. The antigen is unknown. The time point: patch test 1, 2 weeks after DPC sensitization. As for treatment: therapeutic diphenylcyclopropenone sensitization with weekly scalp DPC. This TCR derives from a woman aged 45-65 years with alopecia areata. Some clones in this sample may be carry-over from other donors' samples. The input for sequencing was whole blood, taken in connection with sensitization to the hapten diphenylcyclopropenone (DPC).

Written as DNA, the CDR3 is TGTGCCACCAGCATGTTTACTAGCGGCAGCGATGAGCAGTTCTTC. Translated, it gives CATSMFTSGSDEQFF. The genes are TRBV15 and TRBJ2-1, with 8 bases aligning to TRBD2. The V gene end was trimmed by 4 bases and the J gene end by 8 bases; junction bases not matched to a gene: 10. Germline CDR1 is LNHNV and CDR2 is YYDKDF (reference sequence). This CDR3 spans 15 amino acids. Complete variable domain (other parts from reference TRBV15 and TRBJ2-1): DAMVIQNPRYQVTQFGKPVTLSCSQTLNHNVMYWYQQKSSQAPKLLFHYYDKDFNNEADTPDNFQSRRPNTSFCFLDIRSPGLGDTAMYLCATSMFTSGSDEQFFGPGTRLTVL.